A selection of T cell receptor beta chains follows, all from one sample in a study of human CD8 memory T cell subsets. TCRdb reanalysed the 5' RACE reads using MiXCR and keeps one entry per CDR3 protein. The sample yields roughly 8,300 distinct CDR3 sequences, roughly 3.9% seen once. Input material: CD8+ T cells from PBMCs. These receptors were obtained from a human donor in good health. CDR3s include the opening cysteine and the closing phenylalanine or tryptophan. D genes are given only for firm matches. The size entry is marked missing in some rows and otherwise reads once, few, many or a size class.

DNA | CDR3 | J | size | V | D
TGTGCCAGCAGTTACTCTTACAGGGAGATCGACGAGCAGTACTTC | CASSYSYREIDEQYF | TRBJ2-7 | medium-sized | TRBV6-2/TRBV6-3 | NA
TGCGCCAGCAGCCAATATGCGGGGGCCAAAAACATTCAGTACTTC | CASSQYAGAKNIQYF | TRBJ2-4 | medium-sized | TRBV4-1 | NA
TGTGCCAGCAGTTTGAGAAGGATAGAGCAGTTCTTC | CASSLRRIEQFF | TRBJ2-1 | few | TRBV12-3/TRBV12-4 | NA
TGTGCCTGGAGTTTCAGGGAAGACGAGCAGTACTTC | CAWSFREDEQYF | TRBJ2-7 | many | TRBV30 | NA
TGTGCCAGCAGTCCGGGACAGGGGCACTACGAGCAGTACTTC | CASSPGQGHYEQYF | TRBJ2-7 | many | TRBV28 | TRBD1
TGTGCCATCAGTGAGAGCCGGGACAGGGTTTTAGGTGAGCAGTTCTTC | CAISESRDRVLGEQFF | TRBJ2-1 | many | TRBV10-3 | TRBD1
TGTGCCATCAGTGAAAGTTCCGAGAATGAGCAGTTCTTC | CAISESSENEQFF | TRBJ2-1 | large | TRBV10-3 | NA
TGCAGTGCTGAGCTGACAGGGGGCGCTTCACCCCTCCACTTT | CSAELTGGASPLHF | TRBJ1-6 | large | TRBV20-1 | TRBD1
TGTGCCAGCAGCCCCGGGACTAGCGGGGTCTATACGCAGTATTTT | CASSPGTSGVYTQYF | TRBJ2-3 | many | TRBV7-6 | TRBD2
TGTGCCAGCTTTACGGCGGGTAACACAGATACGCAGTATTTT | CASFTAGNTDTQYF | TRBJ2-3 | many | TRBV5-4 | NA
TGCGCCAGCAGCTTGCGGGGTGTAGGTGAGCAGTTCTTC | CASSLRGVGEQFF | TRBJ2-1 | NA | TRBV5-1 | NA
TGTGCCAGCAGTTACTCGATGGAGGCAGGGCATAGCAATCAGCCCCAGCATTTT | CASSYSMEAGHSNQPQHF | TRBJ1-5 | NA | TRBV6-2/TRBV6-3 | NA
TGCGCCAGCAGCTTCTGGACACCCGAGAGAGCTTTCTTT | CASSFWTPERAFF | TRBJ1-1 | medium-sized | TRBV5-1 | NA
TGTGCCAGCAGTGAAAGTGGTGGAGTCACCTACGAGCAGTACTTC | CASSESGGVTYEQYF | TRBJ2-7 | few | TRBV2 | NA
TGTGCCAGCAGTTTAGGGACAGGGGCGCTATGGGATGAGCAGTTCTTC | CASSLGTGALWDEQFF | TRBJ2-1 | few | TRBV27 | TRBD1
TGTGCCAGCAGGGAGACATTCCACTATGGCTACACCTTC | CASRETFHYGYTF | TRBJ1-2 | many | TRBV5-5 | NA
TGTGCCAGCACCCCCGCGGGGAACACTGAAGCTTTCTTT | CASTPAGNTEAFF | TRBJ1-1 | many | TRBV7-9 | NA
TGCGCCAGCAGCCAAGATTGGGGGAACGGGGAGCTGTTTTTT | CASSQDWGNGELFF | TRBJ2-2 | many | TRBV4-1 | NA
TGCGCCAGCAGCCGGGGAGGGTGGCCCCCCTACGAGCAGTACTTC | CASSRGGWPPYEQYF | TRBJ2-7 | many | TRBV4-3 | TRBD2
TGTGCCAGCAGATCCCGGGGGGCCCTCTACGAGCAGTACTTC | CASRSRGALYEQYF | TRBJ2-7 | many | TRBV6-2/TRBV6-3 | NA
TGTGCCAGCAGCTTGTCGGGCACCGGGGAGCTGTTTTTT | CASSLSGTGELFF | TRBJ2-2 | many | TRBV5-4 | NA
TGTGCCAGCAGCTTAGGGGGGGACCCTTTCCACACCTTC | CASSLGGDPFHTF | TRBJ1-2 | many | TRBV7-2 | NA